The 9 T cell receptor beta chains below were found in one sample sequenced in a study of human T cells and chemical hapten exposure. Time point meaning: patch test 1, 2 weeks after DPC sensitization. Treatment meaning: therapeutic diphenylcyclopropenone sensitization with weekly scalp DPC. Unfractionated whole blood yielded the extracted total RNA. TCRdb recomputed calls from the RACE reads with MiXCR, one row per CDR3 protein. The sample holds roughly 38,000 distinct CDR3 sequences, under 4.5% seen once. The specimen comprised whole blood, sampled in connection with sensitization to the hapten diphenylcyclopropenone (DPC). Receptors originate from a man aged 45 to 65 with alopecia areata. Some clones in this sample may be carry-over from other donors' samples.

This clonotype appeared many times. This chain links TRBV6-1 with TRBJ2-3; D call uncertain. Between the trimmed V and J ends, which lost 6 bases and 3 bases, there was a span of 10 bases. The CDR3 has 13 residues. The germline CDR1 and CDR2 sequences are MNHNS and SASEGT. The CDR3 here is CASSISLTDTQYF. The CDR3, as DNA: TGTGCCAGCAGCATTAGCTTAACAGATACGCAGTATTTT.

This clonotype was detected many times. The chain couples TRBV29-1 to TRBJ2-3; D is ambiguous. The germline V gene has CDR1 SQVTM and CDR2 ANQGSEA. The CDR3 has 11 residues. V dropped 8 bases and J dropped 0 bases, with 6 bases sitting between them. For the CDR3, the DNA is TGCAGCATGACTAGCACAGATACGCAGTATTTT. The encoded protein is CSMTSTDTQYF.

This clonotype has just a few counts. This rearrangement joins TRBV6-1 to TRBJ1-5, with a tentative D call TRBD1 (5 bases). With 8 bases removed from V and 0 bases from J, the gap between germline ends came to 14 bases. The CDR3 extends over 15 amino acids. Looked up from germline, CDR1 is MNHNS and CDR2 is SASEGT. The chain's CDR3 is CASERRQSSNQPQHF. CDR3 in DNA: TGTGCCAGCGAACGAAGACAGTCTAGCAATCAGCCCCAGCATTTT.

This clonotype showed up many times. CDR3 bases: TGTGCCACCAGCAGAGATATAGAGACCCAGTACTTC. Protein sequence: CATSRDIETQYF. The rearrangement uses TRBV15 and TRBJ2-5; D is unclear. CDR1 and CDR2 (germline): LNHNV, YYDKDF (reference sequence). Trimming shortened V by 0 bases and J by 4 bases, and 3 bases separated the two germline ends. The CDR3 length is 12 residues.

This clonotype has more than one count but fewer than ten. The rearrangement uses TRBV10-3 and TRBJ1-3; D gene unclear. The CDR3 is 16 amino acids. The V and J ends lost 7 bases and 4 bases respectively, with 20 bases between them. Germline CDR1 reads ENHRY; CDR2 reads SYGVKD. The CDR3 nucleotides read TGTGCCATCATCCCCACCCTGGCCGGAGGAGGAAACACCATATATTTT. It is translated as CAIIPTLAGGGNTIYF.

This clonotype was observed many times. V gene TRBV5-6 combines with J gene TRBJ2-4; D possibly uses TRBD1 or TRBD2 (6 bases each). V lost 7 bases to trimming and J lost 2 bases, with 13 bases between them. Germline V gene sequence: CDR1 SGHDT, CDR2 YYEEEE. The CDR3 is made up of 14 amino acids. The CDR3 DNA sequence: TGTGCCAGCCTTAGGGGGGACACCAAAAACATTCAGTACTTC. Encoded protein: CASLRGDTKNIQYF.

This clonotype was seen many times. V is TRBV7-2 and J is TRBJ2-7, with a tentative D call TRBD2 (5 bases). The CDR3 has 13 amino acids. Trimming removed 2 bases at V and 7 bases at J, with 12 bases between. CDR1 is SGHTA and CDR2 is FQGNSA in the germline V gene. The CDR3 region has the DNA TGTGCCAGCAGCTTAAACGCGGGCCGGGAGCAGTACTTC. It codes for CASSLNAGREQYF.

The chain employs TRBV12-3 or TRBV12-4 and TRBJ1-5, with TRBD1 as a possible D gene (5 bases). There are 14 residues in the CDR3. V was pared by 2 bases and J by 7 bases, with 12 bases between. CDR3 sequence: CASSLQGGEQPQHF. The CDR3 DNA reads as TGTGCCAGCAGTTTACAGGGAGGAGAGCAGCCCCAGCATTTT.

A remark on this clonotype: Given a much more abundant clone one base away, this may be a read error. The chain joins TRBV28 to TRBJ1-5; weak D call: TRBD1 (6 bases). The CDR3 runs 15 residues. Germline CDR1 and CDR2: MDHEN and SYDVKM. The CDR3 DNA is TGTGCCAGCAGTTTAAGACGGGCAGGGGATCAGCCCCAGCGTTTT. Residues: CASSLRRAGDQPQRF.